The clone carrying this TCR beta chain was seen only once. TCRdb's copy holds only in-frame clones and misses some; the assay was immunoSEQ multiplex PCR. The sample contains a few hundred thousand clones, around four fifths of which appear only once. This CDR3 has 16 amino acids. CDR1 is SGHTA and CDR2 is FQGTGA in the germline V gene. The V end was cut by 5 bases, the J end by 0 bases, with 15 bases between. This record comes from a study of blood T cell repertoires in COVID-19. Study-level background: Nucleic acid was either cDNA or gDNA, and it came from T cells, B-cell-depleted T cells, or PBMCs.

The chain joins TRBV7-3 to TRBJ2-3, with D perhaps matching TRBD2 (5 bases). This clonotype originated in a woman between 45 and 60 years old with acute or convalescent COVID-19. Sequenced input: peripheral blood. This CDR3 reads CASSPSGPSSTDTQYF. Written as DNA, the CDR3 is TGTGCCAGCAGCCCGAGCGGACCCTCTAGCACAGATACGCAGTATTTT.